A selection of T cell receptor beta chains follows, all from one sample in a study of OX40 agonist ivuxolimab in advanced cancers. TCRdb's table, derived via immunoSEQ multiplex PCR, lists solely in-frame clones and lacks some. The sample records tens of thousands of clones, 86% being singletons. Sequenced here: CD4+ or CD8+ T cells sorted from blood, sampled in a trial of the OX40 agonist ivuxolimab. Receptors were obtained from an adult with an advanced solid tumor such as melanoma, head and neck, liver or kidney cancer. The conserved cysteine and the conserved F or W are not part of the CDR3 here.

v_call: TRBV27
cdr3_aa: ASSLGSPNTEAF

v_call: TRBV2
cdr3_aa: ASSVRPQETQY

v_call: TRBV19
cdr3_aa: ASSIPGGVSGNTIY

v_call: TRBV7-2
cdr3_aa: ASSADPSGANVLT

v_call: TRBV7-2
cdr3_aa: ASSLAGRKETQY

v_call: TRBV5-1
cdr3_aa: ASSLTGRVTGELF

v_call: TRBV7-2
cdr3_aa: ASSLAPGGRYYGYT

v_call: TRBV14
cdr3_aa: ASSPPGTLYTEAF

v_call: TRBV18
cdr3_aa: ASSPQRTDEKLF

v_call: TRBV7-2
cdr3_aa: ASSLKASNYGYT

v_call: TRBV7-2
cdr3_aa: ASSPRGSGGTDTQY

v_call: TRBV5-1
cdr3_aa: ASSQSSAGGTQY

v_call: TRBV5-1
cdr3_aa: ASSLGGFSYNEQF

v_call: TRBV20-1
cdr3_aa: SAHDQETQY

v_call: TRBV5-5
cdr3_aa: ASSLDGFKGGYT